The rows below give T cell receptor beta chains drawn from one sample of a study of response to subunit inactivated influenza vaccine. One entry per CDR3 protein, called by TCRdb with MiXCR from the RT-PCR reads. The sample lists hundreds of thousands of distinct CDR3 sequences, approximately 14% seen once, with roughly 6.4% in the top ten. Here the sequenced sample was PBMCs from blood, taken roughly 2 weeks before vaccination. Receptors were obtained from a man aged 45-60 years who received an inactivated influenza vaccine. Both conserved end residues are part of each CDR3. Each record gives: V gene, J gene, clone size, CDR3 protein. Where a row states a size, it is once, few, many or the class of an expanded clone; other rows omit it.

v_gene: TRBV9; j_gene: TRBJ2-1; abundance: NA; CDR3aa: CASSVAPGVEQFF
v_gene: TRBV12-3/TRBV12-4; j_gene: TRBJ1-1; abundance: few; CDR3aa: CASRKGVGNTEAFF
v_gene: TRBV20-1; j_gene: TRBJ1-4; abundance: NA; CDR3aa: CSARGYRSRDRETNEKLFF
v_gene: TRBV4-3; j_gene: TRBJ1-6; abundance: NA; CDR3aa: CASSQEALGNNSPLHF
v_gene: TRBV12-3/TRBV12-4; j_gene: TRBJ2-4; abundance: few; CDR3aa: CASSPRQRIAKNIQYF
v_gene: TRBV4-2; j_gene: TRBJ1-4; abundance: many; CDR3aa: CASSQDLGDGKLFF
v_gene: TRBV20-1; j_gene: TRBJ2-7; abundance: NA; CDR3aa: CSATGTSGSFYEQYF
v_gene: TRBV28; j_gene: TRBJ2-6; abundance: few; CDR3aa: CASRTPASGANVLTF
v_gene: TRBV5-1; j_gene: TRBJ2-7; abundance: few; CDR3aa: CASSLGSAGANEQYF
v_gene: TRBV4-1; j_gene: TRBJ1-2; abundance: many; CDR3aa: CASSQQQGFSHYGYTF
v_gene: TRBV6-5; j_gene: TRBJ1-1; abundance: once; CDR3aa: CASSYGGLVDTEAFF
v_gene: TRBV28; j_gene: TRBJ2-7; abundance: NA; CDR3aa: CASTSSSYEQYF
v_gene: TRBV7-9; j_gene: TRBJ1-2; abundance: few; CDR3aa: CASSAIPGQGAYGYTF
v_gene: TRBV18; j_gene: TRBJ1-1; abundance: few; CDR3aa: CASSPQSDSNTEAFF
v_gene: TRBV9; j_gene: TRBJ2-7; abundance: NA; CDR3aa: CASSAYNNPYEQYF
v_gene: TRBV3-1; j_gene: TRBJ1-1; abundance: NA; CDR3aa: CAGSRWGANTEAFF
v_gene: TRBV12-3/TRBV12-4; j_gene: TRBJ1-1; abundance: many; CDR3aa: CASSIRRDMAEAFF
v_gene: TRBV30; j_gene: TRBJ1-1; abundance: NA; CDR3aa: CAWSSPSWGEGMNTEAFF
v_gene: TRBV24-1; j_gene: TRBJ2-5; abundance: NA; CDR3aa: CARRGQQETQYF
v_gene: TRBV5-1; j_gene: TRBJ1-1; abundance: NA; CDR3aa: CASSLGTRGGEAFF
v_gene: TRBV9; j_gene: TRBJ2-5; abundance: many; CDR3aa: CASSVGGESGKTQYF
v_gene: TRBV29-1; j_gene: TRBJ2-1; abundance: few; CDR3aa: CSVVGGGGAYNEQFF
v_gene: TRBV28; j_gene: TRBJ2-1; abundance: NA; CDR3aa: CASSLWGGNEQFF
v_gene: TRBV12-3/TRBV12-4; j_gene: TRBJ2-1; abundance: many; CDR3aa: CASWRGYEQFF